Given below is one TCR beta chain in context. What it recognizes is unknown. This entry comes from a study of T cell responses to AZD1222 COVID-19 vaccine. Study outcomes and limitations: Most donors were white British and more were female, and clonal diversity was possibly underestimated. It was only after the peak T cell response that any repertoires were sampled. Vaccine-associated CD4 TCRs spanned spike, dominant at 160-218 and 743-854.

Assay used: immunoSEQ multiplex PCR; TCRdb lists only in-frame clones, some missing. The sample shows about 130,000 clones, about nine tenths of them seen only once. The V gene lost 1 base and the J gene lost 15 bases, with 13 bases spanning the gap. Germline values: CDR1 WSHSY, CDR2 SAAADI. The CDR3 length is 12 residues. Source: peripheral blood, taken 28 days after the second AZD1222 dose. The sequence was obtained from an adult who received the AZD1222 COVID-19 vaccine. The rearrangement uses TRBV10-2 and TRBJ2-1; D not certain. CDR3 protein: CASSEFNLKGFF. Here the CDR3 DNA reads TGCGCCAGCAGTGAGTTTAATCTGAAGGGGTTCTTC.